These 8 T cell receptor beta chains were sequenced from one sample in a study of control samples from healthy donors and cancer patients. Assay used: immunoSEQ multiplex PCR; TCRdb lists only in-frame clones, some missing. The sample lists about 92,000 clones, roughly 78% occurring once. Sequencing was carried out using blood. The receptors were gathered from a woman aged 60 to 75 in good health.

The CDR3 sequence: CATSRGNNKGERAFF. The CDR3 DNA reads TGTGCCACCAGCAGAGGGAATAATAAGGGGGAGCGAGCTTTCTTT. The V gene is TRBV15, the J gene TRBJ1-1, with D perhaps matching TRBD1 (6 bases). There are 15 residues in the CDR3. V lost 1 base and J lost 10, with 19 bases in between. Per the germline V gene, CDR1 is LNHNV and CDR2 is YYDKDF (reference sequence). The whole variable domain, filled in from reference TRBV15 and TRBJ1-1, reads DAMVIQNPRYQVTQFGKPVTLSCSQTLNHNVMYWYQQKSSQAPKLLFHYYDKDFNNEADTPDNFQSRRPNTSFCFLDIRSPGLGDTAMYLCATSRGNNKGERAFFGQGTRLTVV.

The chain combines TRBV11-3 with TRBJ1-6; D not certain. This CDR3 region has 14 residues. Trimming cost V 10 bases and J 6 bases, with 16 bases left between them. CDR1 and CDR2 from the germline V gene are SGHNT and YENEEA. CDR3: CATRWQVGNSPLHF. In DNA form, the CDR3 reads TGTGCCACCCGGTGGCAGGTAGGTAATTCACCCCTCCACTTT.

In this sample, this clone turned up once. The gene calls are TRBV18 and TRBJ1-5; maybe TRBD1 (5 bases). CDR3 length equals 13 residues. Germline V gene data show CDR1 as KGHSH and CDR2 as LQKENI. V lost 5 bases and J 4 bases, leaving 9 bases between the germline ends. This chain's CDR3 is CASSAGLNQPQHF. CDR3 DNA: TGTGCCAGCTCAGCAGGGCTTAATCAGCCCCAGCATTTT.

This sequence joins TRBV4-3 and TRBJ1-2; D remains ambiguous. The CDR3 length is 12 residues. V gave up 0 bases and J gave up 5 bases, with 4 bases separating them. CDR1 is LGHNA and CDR2 is YSLEER in the germline V gene. This CDR3 reads CASSQDSYGYTF. DNA for the CDR3: TGCGCCAGCAGCCAAGACAGTTATGGCTACACCTTC.

The chain combines TRBV18 with TRBJ2-7; D unclear. The V end was cut by 1 base, the J end by 5 bases, with 6 bases between. Germline V gene lookup returns CDR1 KGHSH and CDR2 LQKENI. CDR3 length: 12 residues. The CDR3 is CASSPQMNEQYF. CDR3 bases: TGTGCCAGCTCACCACAGATGAACGAGCAGTACTTC. The whole variable domain, remainder taken from reference TRBV18 and TRBJ2-7, is NAGVMQNPRHLVRRRGQEARLRCSPMKGHSHVYWYRQLPEEGLKFMVYLQKENIIDESGMPKERFSAEFPKEGPSILRIQQVVRGDSAAYFCASSPQMNEQYFGPGTRLTVT.

The gene calls are TRBV10-2 and TRBJ1-2; no clear D. CDR3 size: 13 residues. CDR1 WSHSY and CDR2 SAAADI come from the germline V gene. The V and J ends lost 0 bases and 3 bases respectively, with 5 bases between them. CDR3 sequence: CASSESSHYGYTF. The CDR3 DNA is TGCGCCAGCAGTGAGTCCAGCCACTATGGCTACACCTTC.

This clone showed up just once. V usage is TRBV4-1 and J usage is TRBJ2-3; D unresolved. The ends were cut back, 0 bases at V and 1 base at J, with 8 bases in the middle. Germline V gene sequence: CDR1 MGHRA, CDR2 YSYEKL. The CDR3 sequence is 15 residues long. For the CDR3, the DNA is TGCGCCAGCAGCCAAGAACTCCCTCGCACAGATACGCAGTATTTT. It codes for CASSQELPRTDTQYF.

This chain links TRBV12-3 or TRBV12-4 with TRBJ2-7, with 7 bases aligning to TRBD1. V shed 6 bases and J 2 bases; nucleotides not matched to a gene: 4. This CDR3 contains 13 residues. The CDR3 DNA is TGTGCCAGCAGACAGGGGAGCACCTACGAGCAGTACTTC. Translated: CASRQGSTYEQYF.